These T cell receptor beta chains were read from a single sample in a study of CD8 T cells in ankylosing spondylitis. TCRdb re-derived calls from the 5' RACE reads in MiXCR, one entry per CDR3 protein. The repertoire includes about 260,000 distinct CDR3 sequences, more than 20% of them detected once, and roughly 0.67% sits in the top ten. The sample was blood, either unsorted or a sorted T cell fraction (not recorded which). The origin of the receptors is a male donor with ankylosing spondylitis or in good health (not recorded which). CDR3s include the opening cysteine and the closing phenylalanine or tryptophan. Each record gives: clone size, CDR3 length, D gene, J gene, V gene, CDR3 DNA, CDR3 protein. The D gene is left open where the match is weak. A row's size may be missing; if present it is once, few, many or a size class.

abundance: .; len: 13; d_gene: .; j_gene: TRBJ2-7; v_gene: TRBV29-1; CDR3nt: TGCAGCGCACAGGGAGGGACCTTCTACGAGCAGTACTTC; CDR3aa: CSAQGGTFYEQYF
abundance: many; len: 14; d_gene: TRBD1; j_gene: TRBJ2-5; v_gene: TRBV7-9; CDR3nt: TGTGCCAGCAGCTTAGAACGGACAGGAGAGACCCAGTACTTC; CDR3aa: CASSLERTGETQYF
abundance: few; len: 17; d_gene: TRBD2; j_gene: TRBJ2-1; v_gene: TRBV7-9; CDR3nt: TGTGCCAGCAGTCACACCTTGCGACTAGCGGGGCGCAATGAGCAGTTCTTC; CDR3aa: CASSHTLRLAGRNEQFF
abundance: few; len: 16; d_gene: .; j_gene: TRBJ2-3; v_gene: TRBV9; CDR3nt: TGTGCCAGCAGCGTAGGCTCGGGATCGCGCATCGATACGCAGTATTTT; CDR3aa: CASSVGSGSRIDTQYF
abundance: many; len: 15; d_gene: .; j_gene: TRBJ2-7; v_gene: TRBV3-1; CDR3nt: TGTGCCAGCAGCCCTCACGGGTCAGGGGGGACCGAGCAGTACTTC; CDR3aa: CASSPHGSGGTEQYF
abundance: many; len: 15; d_gene: TRBD1; j_gene: TRBJ1-5; v_gene: TRBV2; CDR3nt: TGTGCCAGCAGGGCCGGGACAGGGGGCGGTCAGCCCCAGCATTTT; CDR3aa: CASRAGTGGGQPQHF
abundance: .; len: 14; d_gene: .; j_gene: TRBJ2-3; v_gene: TRBV24-1; CDR3nt: TGTGCCACCAGTGACCCCAGTGGCGGAGATACGCAGTATTTT; CDR3aa: CATSDPSGGDTQYF
abundance: .; len: 16; d_gene: TRBD1; j_gene: TRBJ2-7; v_gene: TRBV6-1; CDR3nt: TGTGCCAGCAGTGAAGCGGGGGCAGGGGGTAGCTACGAGCAGTACTTC; CDR3aa: CASSEAGAGGSYEQYF
abundance: many; len: 15; d_gene: .; j_gene: TRBJ2-1; v_gene: TRBV6-1; CDR3nt: TGTGCCAGCAGTGAACAGGGTAGCTCCTACAATGAGCAGTTCTTC; CDR3aa: CASSEQGSSYNEQFF
abundance: .; len: 15; d_gene: .; j_gene: TRBJ1-1; v_gene: TRBV29-1; CDR3nt: TGCAGCGTTGACCCGGCGACCGCATCGGGCACTGAAGCTTTCTTT; CDR3aa: CSVDPATASGTEAFF